Below are 26 T cell receptor beta chains sequenced from a single sample in a study of blood T cell repertoires in COVID-19. The protocol was immunoSEQ multiplex PCR, while the TCRdb copy is restricted to in-frame clones and leaves out a portion. Altogether about 140,000 clones are present, around 80% being singletons, with the ten largest covering approximately 5.3%. The specimen sequenced was PBMCs or T cells enriched from blood (not recorded which). The receptors here all came from a man in his sixties or seventies who had been exposed to COVID-19.

V is TRBV5-1 and J is TRBJ1-1; the D gene is possibly TRBD1 (6 bases). The V end lost 0 bases, the J end lost 4 bases, and 16 bases lay between the germline ends. There are 16 residues in the CDR3. Germline V lookup: CDR1 SGHRS, CDR2 YFSETQ. CDR3 DNA: TGCGCCAGCAGCTTGGATGGCGGGGGCGGGGGCACTGAAGCTTTCTTT. It codes for CASSLDGGGGGTEAFF. Filled out from reference TRBV5-1 and TRBJ1-1, the complete variable domain reads KAGVTQTPRYLIKTRGQQVTLSCSPISGHRSVSWYQQTPGQGLQFLFEYFSETQRNKGNFPGRFSGRQFSNSRSEMNVSTLELGDSALYLCASSLDGGGGGTEAFFGQGTRLTVV.

The rearrangement links TRBV5-4 to TRBJ2-5; TRBD1 is a possible D gene (5 bases). Between the trimmed V and J ends, which lost 1 base and 1 base, there was a span of 8 bases. Germline V gene sequence: CDR1 SGHNT, CDR2 YYREEE (reference sequence). This CDR3 region has 14 residues. The CDR3 sequence: CASSLRGFQETQYF. The CDR3, as DNA: TGTGCCAGCAGCTTGAGGGGATTCCAAGAGACCCAGTACTTC.

The chain links TRBV30 to TRBJ1-2; D might be TRBD1 (5 bases). This CDR3 is 11 amino acids long. Germline V gene lookup returns CDR1 GTSNPN and CDR2 SVGIG (reference sequence). Trimming removed 2 bases at V and 8 bases at J, with 9 bases between. CDR3 in amino acids: CAWSPGGGYTF. CDR3 nucleotides: TGTGCCTGGAGTCCCGGGGGGGGCTACACCTTC. Full variable domain (rest looked up from reference TRBV30 and TRBJ1-2): SQTIHQWPATLVQPVGSPLSLECTVEGTSNPNLYWYRQAAGRGLQLLFYSVGIGQISSEVPQNLSASRPQDRQFILSSKKLLLSDSGFYLCAWSPGGGYTFGSGTRLTVV.

This clone was seen more than once but under ten times. The chain links TRBV12-3 or TRBV12-4 to TRBJ1-3; D is unclear. The CDR3 is 11 residues long. V lost 5 bases and J 8 bases, leaving 7 bases between the germline ends. CDR3 in amino acids: CASSRRDTIYF. The CDR3 coding sequence is TGTGCCAGCAGTCGTCGGGACACCATATATTTT.

This rearrangement joins TRBV19 to TRBJ2-1; TRBD2 agrees at 9 bases. The germline V gene encodes CDR1 LNHDA and CDR2 SQIVND (reference sequence). Trimming removed 10 bases from V and 0 bases from J; junction bases left unmatched: 7. The CDR3 covers 15 residues. CDR3: CATHDSGSSYNEQFF. DNA for the CDR3: TGTGCCACACACGATAGCGGGAGCTCCTACAATGAGCAGTTCTTC.

The gene calls are TRBV5-1 and TRBJ2-3; D might be TRBD2 (6 bases). Per the germline V gene, CDR1 is SGHRS and CDR2 is YFSETQ. Trimming stripped 4 bases from V and 4 bases from J, with 28 bases between. The CDR3 runs 19 residues. CDR3 in DNA: TGCGCCAGCAGCCGATCCGGCTTAGAGGGGCTGGAGGGCCCAGATACGCAGTATTTT. Residues: CASSRSGLEGLEGPDTQYF.

This chain connects TRBV6-5 to TRBJ1-2, with D perhaps matching TRBD1 (5 bases). Germline CDR1 is MNHEY and CDR2 is SVGAGI. The CDR3 length is 13 residues. Trimming pared 7 bases from V and 6 bases from J, leaving 15 bases between. CDR3 residues: CASNRPGRNGYTF. As DNA, the CDR3 is TGTGCCAGCAACCGGCCAGGGAGGAATGGCTACACCTTC.

This rearrangement joins TRBV5-6 to TRBJ1-1; 9 positions agree with TRBD1. Germline-derived CDR1 and CDR2 are SGHDT and YYEEEE. The CDR3 totals 14 residues. V trimming: 4 bases; J trimming: 4 bases; junction bases outside the gene matches: 5. The CDR3 coding sequence is TGTGCCAGCAGCGAAAAGACAGGGGGCACTGAAGCTTTCTTT. Translation gives CASSEKTGGTEAFF. The full variable domain, rest sourced from reference TRBV5-6 and TRBJ1-1, is DAGVTQSPTHLIKTRGQQVTLRCSPKSGHDTVSWYQQALGQGPQFIFQYYEEEERQRGNFPDRFSGHQFPNYSSELNVNALLLGDSALYLCASSEKTGGTEAFFGQGTRLTVV.

The chain is built from TRBV4-3 and TRBJ1-2, with TRBD1 matching 8 bases. There are 15 residues in the CDR3. Germline CDR1 is LGHNA and CDR2 is YSLEER. The V and J ends lost 0 bases and 7 bases, in that order; junction bases with no gene match: 7. This CDR3 is CASSQEVRQGTGYTF. In DNA, the CDR3 is TGCGCCAGCAGCCAAGAAGTGAGACAGGGGACTGGCTACACCTTC.

The chain has TRBV20-1 and TRBJ1-1; a possible D gene is TRBD1 (5 bases). Per germline, CDR1 DFQATT and CDR2 SNEGSKA (reference sequence). CDR3 length: 11 amino acids. V shed 6 bases and J shed 8 bases, with 13 bases lying between them. CDR3 protein: CSAAQTDEAFF. The CDR3 DNA reads as TGCAGTGCGGCACAGACAGACGAAGCTTTCTTT.

The chain is built from TRBV19 and TRBJ1-5; possible D gene TRBD1, 5 bases. Trimming pared 0 bases from V and 9 bases from J, leaving 9 bases between. This CDR3 region has 13 residues. Germline CDR1 is LNHDA and CDR2 is SQIVND (reference sequence). In nucleotides, the CDR3 is TGTGCCAGTAGTATAGAAGGGGTTTCGCCCCAGCATTTT. It codes for CASSIEGVSPQHF.

The rearrangement joins TRBV28 to TRBJ2-5, with D maybe TRBD1 (5 bases). Trimming shortened V by 6 bases and J by 2 bases, and 13 bases separated the two germline ends. Germline CDR1 reads MDHEN; CDR2 reads SYDVKM. This CDR3 is built from 14 residues. The CDR3 reads CASSLRTYQETQYF. The CDR3 DNA reads as TGTGCCAGCAGCTTAAGGACATATCAAGAGACCCAGTACTTC.

CDR3 DNA: TGTGCCAGCAGTATGGGACAGGGGGCGTTCGGCTACACCTTC. It is translated as CASSMGQGAFGYTF. The chain carries TRBV2 and TRBJ1-2; 12 bases are shared with TRBD1. CDR1 SNHLY and CDR2 FYNNEI come from the germline V gene. V trimming: 5 bases; J trimming: 8 bases; junction bases outside the gene matches: 6. The CDR3 has 14 amino acids.

This clone was recorded only once. The chain links TRBV19 to TRBJ2-1; 13 bases map to TRBD2. The ends lost 8 bases at V and 4 bases at J; junction bases unmatched: 5. The CDR3 has 15 residues. CDR1 is LNHDA and CDR2 is SQIVND in the germline V gene (reference sequence). The CDR3 is CASSTTSGRYNEQFF. The CDR3 DNA sequence: TGTGCCAGTTCCACGACTAGCGGGAGGTACAATGAGCAGTTCTTC.

The rearrangement links TRBV6-2 or TRBV6-3 to TRBJ2-7; D is perhaps TRBD1 (5 bases). CDR3 length: 13 amino acids. The germline V gene has CDR1 MNHEY and CDR2 SVGEGT. Deletions cut 5 bases from V and 0 bases from J, with 8 bases between. The DNA for the CDR3 is TGTGCCAGCAGTGCCCAGGGCTCCTACGAGCAGTACTTC. It specifies CASSAQGSYEQYF.

The V call is TRBV3-1 (or the pseudogene TRBV3-2), the J call TRBJ2-7, with a possible D match to TRBD1 (6 bases). CDR1 and CDR2 from the germline V gene are LGHDT and YNNKEL (reference sequence). The CDR3 extends over 17 amino acids. Trimming removed 4 bases at V and 0 bases at J, with 19 bases between. CDR3 coding DNA: TGTGCCAGCAGCCGTTCGCTTGCAGGGGTGAGCTCCTACGAGCAGTACTTC. It codes for CASSRSLAGVSSYEQYF.

The V call is TRBV25-1, the J call TRBJ1-3; 8 positions agree with TRBD1. The CDR3 is 14 amino acids. With V trimmed by 6 bases and J by 1 base, 2 bases remained unmatched. Germline lookup yields CDR1 MGHDK and CDR2 SYGVNS. The CDR3 sequence is CASRDRGSGNTIYF. The CDR3 region has the DNA TGTGCCAGCAGAGACAGGGGATCTGGAAACACCATATATTTT.

This sequence joins TRBV7-2 and TRBJ1-2; maybe TRBD1 (5 bases). The CDR3 is 14 residues long. V dropped 4 bases and J dropped 9 bases, with 18 bases sitting between them. Germline loops: CDR1 SGHTA, CDR2 FQGNSA. For the CDR3, the DNA is TGTGCCAGCAGCTCCGACTCCGCCGGGGGTAGCTACACCTTC. Translating it yields CASSSDSAGGSYTF.

This chain uses TRBV6-6 with TRBJ1-4; no clear D. Germline loops: CDR1 MNHNY, CDR2 SVGAGI (reference sequence). The CDR3 loop spans 14 amino acids. V was shortened by 6 bases and J by 3 bases, with 11 bases between the two germline ends. The CDR3 loop is CASSPGRSNEKLFF. CDR3 nucleotides: TGTGCCAGCAGCCCAGGCAGGTCTAATGAAAAACTGTTTTTT.

The CDR3 region is CASSMQVTSGANVLTF. The CDR3 bases are TGTGCCAGCAGCATGCAGGTGACCTCTGGGGCCAACGTCCTGACTTTC. The chain carries TRBV7-2 and TRBJ2-6, with D unresolved. Germline CDR1 reads SGHTA; CDR2 reads FQGNSA. V lost 5 bases and J lost 0, with 11 bases in between. CDR3 length equals 16 residues.

Remarks on this clone: The same CDR3 arises from other DNA sequences in this sample as well. V gene TRBV7-2 combines with J gene TRBJ2-7; the match to TRBD1 covers 9 bases. Germline V gives CDR1 SGHTA, CDR2 FQGNSA. The junction had 1 base not matched to a gene; V was cut back by 4 bases and J by 3 bases. CDR3 length: 13 amino acids. CDR3 in amino acids: CASSSDRGYEQYF. The CDR3 DNA follows: TGTGCCAGCAGCTCGGACAGGGGCTACGAGCAGTACTTC.

The rearrangement uses TRBV30 and TRBJ1-1, with D possibly matching TRBD1 (5 bases). The CDR3 runs to 16 residues. Deletions cut 0 bases from V and 4 bases from J, with 18 bases between. The germline CDR1 and CDR2 sequences are GTSNPN and SVGIG (reference sequence). This CDR3 is CAWSVGVSRGGTEAFF. CDR3 nucleotide sequence: TGTGCCTGGAGTGTAGGGGTTTCGCGGGGAGGCACTGAAGCTTTCTTT.

V and J are TRBV3-1 (or the pseudogene TRBV3-2) and TRBJ2-5; possible D gene TRBD1, 7 bases. The CDR3 covers 16 residues. Germline V gene lookup returns CDR1 LGHDT and CDR2 YNNKEL (reference sequence). Trimming shortened V by 1 base and J by 4 bases, and 16 bases separated the two germline ends. CDR3 region: CASSQGSGGNGETQYF. Here the CDR3 DNA reads TGTGCCAGCAGCCAAGGGTCAGGGGGGAATGGAGAGACCCAGTACTTC.

The chain employs TRBV18 and TRBJ2-3; 7 nucleotides agree with TRBD1. CDR1 is KGHSH, CDR2 LQKENI, per germline. With V trimmed by 3 bases and J by 2 bases, 5 bases remained unmatched. CDR3 size: 15 residues. The chain's CDR3 is CASSPSTGPTDTQYF. The CDR3 region has the DNA TGTGCCAGCTCACCCTCGACAGGGCCCACAGATACGCAGTATTTT.

The chain is built from TRBV29-1 and TRBJ1-1; the D is unclear. This CDR3 spans 11 amino acids. The V and J ends lost 7 bases and 1 base respectively, with 7 bases between them. Germline CDR1 reads SQVTM; CDR2 reads ANQGSEA. The CDR3, as DNA: TGCAGCGCATGGCAGAACACTGAAGCTTTCTTT. Protein sequence: CSAWQNTEAFF.

A few counts support this clone. V is TRBV19 and J is TRBJ1-2, with 7 bases lining up with TRBD1. Germline CDR1 reads LNHDA; CDR2 reads SQIVND (reference sequence). The junction had 8 bases not matched to a gene; V was cut back by 4 bases and J by 0 bases. The CDR3 sequence is 16 residues long. Written as DNA, the CDR3 is TGTGCCAGTAGTACAGTGACAGGGTCAACTAACTATGGCTACACCTTC. Translating gives CASSTVTGSTNYGYTF.